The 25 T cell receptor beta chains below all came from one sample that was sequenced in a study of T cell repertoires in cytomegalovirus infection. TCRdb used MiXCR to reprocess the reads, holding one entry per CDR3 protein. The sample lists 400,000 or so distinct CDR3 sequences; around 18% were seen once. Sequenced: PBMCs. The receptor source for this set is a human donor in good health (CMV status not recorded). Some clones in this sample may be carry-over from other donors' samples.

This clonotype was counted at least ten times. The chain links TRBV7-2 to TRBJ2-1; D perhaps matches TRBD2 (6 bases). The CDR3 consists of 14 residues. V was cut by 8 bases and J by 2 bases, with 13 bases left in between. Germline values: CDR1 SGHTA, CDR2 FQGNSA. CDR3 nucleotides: TGTGCCAGCGGGCGGCGGGGACCCTACAATGAGCAGTTCTTC. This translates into CASGRRGPYNEQFF.

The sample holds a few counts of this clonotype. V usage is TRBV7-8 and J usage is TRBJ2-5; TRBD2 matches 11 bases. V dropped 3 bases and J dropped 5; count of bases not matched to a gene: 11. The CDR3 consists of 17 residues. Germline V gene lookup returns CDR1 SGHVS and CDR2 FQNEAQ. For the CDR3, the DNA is TGTGCCAGCAGCTTCGGGGCTAGCGGGGGGACGGGGGAGACCCAGTACTTC. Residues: CASSFGASGGTGETQYF.

CDR3 DNA: TGCAGTGCTACCAGACAGGGCGGTGAAAAACTGTTTTTT. It codes for CSATRQGGEKLFF. V and J are TRBV20-1 and TRBJ1-4; TRBD1 matches at 7 bases. CDR1 and CDR2 (germline): DFQATT, SNEGSKA (reference sequence). The junction had 6 bases not matched to a gene; V was cut back by 4 bases and J by 7 bases. This CDR3 region has 13 residues.

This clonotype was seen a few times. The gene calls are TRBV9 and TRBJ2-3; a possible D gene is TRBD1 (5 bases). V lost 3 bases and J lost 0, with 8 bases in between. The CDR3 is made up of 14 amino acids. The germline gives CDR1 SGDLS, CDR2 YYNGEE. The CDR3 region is CASSGTSSTDTQYF. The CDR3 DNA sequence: TGTGCCAGCAGCGGGACATCTAGCACAGATACGCAGTATTTT.

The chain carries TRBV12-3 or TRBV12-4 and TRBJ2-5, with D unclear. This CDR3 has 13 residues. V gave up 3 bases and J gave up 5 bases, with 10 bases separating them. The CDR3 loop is CASSFGQSETQYF. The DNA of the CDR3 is TGTGCCAGCAGTTTCGGTCAATCGGAGACCCAGTACTTC.

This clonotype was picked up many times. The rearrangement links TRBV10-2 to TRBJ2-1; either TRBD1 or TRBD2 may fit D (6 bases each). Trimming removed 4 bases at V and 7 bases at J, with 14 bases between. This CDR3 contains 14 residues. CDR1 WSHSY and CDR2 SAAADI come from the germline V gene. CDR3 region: CASSAAGAGNEQFF. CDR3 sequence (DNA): TGCGCCAGCAGTGCCGCAGGGGCGGGAAATGAGCAGTTCTTC.

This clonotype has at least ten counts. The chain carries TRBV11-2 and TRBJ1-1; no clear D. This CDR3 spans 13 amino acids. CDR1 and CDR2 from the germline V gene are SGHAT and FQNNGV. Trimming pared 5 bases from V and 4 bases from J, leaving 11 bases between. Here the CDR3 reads CASSNQWSTEAFF. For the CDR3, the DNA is TGTGCCAGCAGCAACCAGTGGAGCACTGAAGCTTTCTTT.

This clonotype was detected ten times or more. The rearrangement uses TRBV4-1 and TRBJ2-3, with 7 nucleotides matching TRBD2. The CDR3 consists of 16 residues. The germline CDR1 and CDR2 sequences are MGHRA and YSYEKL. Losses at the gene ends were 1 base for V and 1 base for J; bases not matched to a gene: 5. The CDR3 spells CASSQVPGRGTDTQYF. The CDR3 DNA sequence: TGCGCCAGCAGCCAAGTTCCGGGGAGGGGCACAGATACGCAGTATTTT.

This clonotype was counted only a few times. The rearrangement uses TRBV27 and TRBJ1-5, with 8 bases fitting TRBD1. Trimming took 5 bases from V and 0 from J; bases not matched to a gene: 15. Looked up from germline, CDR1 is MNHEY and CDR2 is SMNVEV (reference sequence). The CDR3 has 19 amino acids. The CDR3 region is CASSPLRTGLMYSNQPQHF. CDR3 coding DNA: TGTGCCAGCAGTCCACTCAGGACAGGGCTAATGTATAGCAATCAGCCCCAGCATTTT.

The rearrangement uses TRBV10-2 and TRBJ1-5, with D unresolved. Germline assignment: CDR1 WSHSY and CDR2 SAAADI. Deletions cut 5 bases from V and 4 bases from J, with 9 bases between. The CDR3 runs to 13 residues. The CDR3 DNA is TGCGCCAGCAGTCCAAAAGCGAATCAGCCCCAGCATTTT. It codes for CASSPKANQPQHF.

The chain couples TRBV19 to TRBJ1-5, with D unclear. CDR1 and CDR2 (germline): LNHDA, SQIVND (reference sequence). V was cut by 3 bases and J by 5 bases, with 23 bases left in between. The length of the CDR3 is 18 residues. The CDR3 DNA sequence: TGTGCCAGTAGTATGGATAGAGTCGGGCCCGCGAGGGATCAGCCCCAGCATTTT. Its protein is CASSMDRVGPARDQPQHF.

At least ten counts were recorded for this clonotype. The CDR3 DNA sequence: TGTGCCAGCAGCCCCGGACTAGCGGGAGGTCGCACAGATACGCAGTATTTT. Encoded protein: CASSPGLAGGRTDTQYF. The rearrangement joins TRBV7-2 to TRBJ2-3, with TRBD2 identical over 14 bases. Germline CDR1 SGHTA, CDR2 FQGNSA. J lost 1 base, V lost 5 bases, and 5 bases had no gene match. The CDR3 length is 17 residues.

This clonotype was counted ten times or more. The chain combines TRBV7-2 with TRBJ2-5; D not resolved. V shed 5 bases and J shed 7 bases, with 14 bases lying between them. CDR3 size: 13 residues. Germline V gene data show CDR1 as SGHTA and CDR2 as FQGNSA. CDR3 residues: CASSPTYLGTQYF. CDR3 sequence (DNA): TGTGCCAGCAGCCCAACCTATTTAGGGACCCAGTACTTC.

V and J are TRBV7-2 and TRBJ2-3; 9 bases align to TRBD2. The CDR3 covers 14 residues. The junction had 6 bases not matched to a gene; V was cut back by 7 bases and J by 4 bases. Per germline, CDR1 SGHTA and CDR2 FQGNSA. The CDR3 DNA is TGTGCCAGCATGCGGGGGGGCTTCGCAGATACGCAGTATTTT. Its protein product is CASMRGGFADTQYF.

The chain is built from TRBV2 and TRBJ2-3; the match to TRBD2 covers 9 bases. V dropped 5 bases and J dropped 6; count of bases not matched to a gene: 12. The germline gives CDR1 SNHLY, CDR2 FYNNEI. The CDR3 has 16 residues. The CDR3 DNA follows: TGTGCCAGCAGTCTTAGCGGGGGCCCCTCCTTCGATACGCAGTATTTT. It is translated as CASSLSGGPSFDTQYF.

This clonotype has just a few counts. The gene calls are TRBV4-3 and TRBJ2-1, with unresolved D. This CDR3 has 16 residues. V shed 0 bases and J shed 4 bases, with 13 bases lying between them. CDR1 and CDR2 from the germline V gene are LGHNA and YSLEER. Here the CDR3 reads CASSQESRPPYNEQFF. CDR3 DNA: TGCGCCAGCAGCCAAGAATCGCGGCCACCATACAATGAGCAGTTCTTC.

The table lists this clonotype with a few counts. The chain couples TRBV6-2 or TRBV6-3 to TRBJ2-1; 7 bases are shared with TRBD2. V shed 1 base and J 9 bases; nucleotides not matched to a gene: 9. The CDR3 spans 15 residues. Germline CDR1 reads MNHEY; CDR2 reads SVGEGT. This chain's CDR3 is CASSYWAGAGGEQFF. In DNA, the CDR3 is TGTGCCAGCAGTTACTGGGCGGGAGCGGGCGGTGAGCAGTTCTTC.

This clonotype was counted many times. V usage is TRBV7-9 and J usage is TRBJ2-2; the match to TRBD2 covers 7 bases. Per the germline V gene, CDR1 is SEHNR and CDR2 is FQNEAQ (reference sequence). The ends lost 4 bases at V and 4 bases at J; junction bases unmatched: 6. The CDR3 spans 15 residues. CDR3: CASSSRGRATGELFF. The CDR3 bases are TGTGCCAGCAGCTCACGGGGGAGGGCCACCGGGGAGCTGTTTTTT. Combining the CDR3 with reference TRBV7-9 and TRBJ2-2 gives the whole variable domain DTGVSQNPRHKITKRGQNVTFRCDPISEHNRLYWYRQTLGQGPEFLTYFQNEAQLEKSRLLSDRFSAERPKGSFSTLEIQRTEQGDSAMYLCASSSRGRATGELFFGEGSRLTVL.

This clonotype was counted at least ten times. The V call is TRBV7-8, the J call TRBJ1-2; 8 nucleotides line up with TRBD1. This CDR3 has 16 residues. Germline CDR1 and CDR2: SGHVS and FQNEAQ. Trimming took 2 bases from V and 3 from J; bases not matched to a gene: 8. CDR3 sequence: CASSLPRTGPYYGYTF. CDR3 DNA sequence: TGTGCCAGCAGCTTACCAAGGACAGGGCCCTACTATGGCTACACCTTC.

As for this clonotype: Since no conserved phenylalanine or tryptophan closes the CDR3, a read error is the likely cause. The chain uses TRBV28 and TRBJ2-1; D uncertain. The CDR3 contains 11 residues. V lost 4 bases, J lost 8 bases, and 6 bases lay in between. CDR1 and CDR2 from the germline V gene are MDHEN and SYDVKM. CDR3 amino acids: CASSYPDEQFC. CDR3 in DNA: TGTGCCAGCAGTTACCCGGATGAGCAGTTCTGC.

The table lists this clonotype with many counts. The CDR3 DNA sequence: TGTGCCAGCAGTCCCGCCGGGACAGGCGACTCTGGAAACACCATATATTTT. Translated, it gives CASSPAGTGDSGNTIYF. The chain carries TRBV28 and TRBJ1-3; 8 nucleotides align to TRBD1. Germline CDR1 is MDHEN and CDR2 is SYDVKM. CDR3 length equals 17 residues. Losses at the gene ends were 5 bases for V and 0 bases for J; bases not matched to a gene: 9.

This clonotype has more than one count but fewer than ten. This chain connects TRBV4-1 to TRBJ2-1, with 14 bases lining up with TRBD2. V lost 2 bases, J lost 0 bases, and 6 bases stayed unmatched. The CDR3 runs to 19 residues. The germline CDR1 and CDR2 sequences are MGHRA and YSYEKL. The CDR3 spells CASSQLRTSGRSSYNEQFF. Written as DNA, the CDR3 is TGCGCCAGCAGCCAATTACGGACTAGCGGGAGGAGCTCCTACAATGAGCAGTTCTTC.

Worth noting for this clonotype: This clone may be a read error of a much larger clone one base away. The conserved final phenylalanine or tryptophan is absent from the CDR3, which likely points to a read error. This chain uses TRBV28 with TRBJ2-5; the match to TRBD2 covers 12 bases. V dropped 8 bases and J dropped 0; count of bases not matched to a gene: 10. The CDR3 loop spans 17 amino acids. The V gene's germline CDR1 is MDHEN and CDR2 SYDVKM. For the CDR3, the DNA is TGTGCCAGCTTACTGACTAGCGGGGGCCTCCACCAAGAGACCCAGTACCTC. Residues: CASLLTSGGLHQETQYL.

The DNA of the CDR3 is TGTGCCAGCAGTTTATCCAGGGGTGGCAATCAGCCCCAGCATTTT. Protein sequence: CASSLSRGGNQPQHF. The chain recombines TRBV12-3 or TRBV12-4 with TRBJ1-5; the D gene is possibly TRBD1 (6 bases). The V end was cut by 2 bases, the J end by 2 bases, with 10 bases between. This CDR3 is 15 amino acids long.

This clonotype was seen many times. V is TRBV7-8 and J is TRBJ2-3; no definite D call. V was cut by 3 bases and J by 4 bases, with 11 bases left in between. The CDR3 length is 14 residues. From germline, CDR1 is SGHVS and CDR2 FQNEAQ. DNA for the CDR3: TGTGCCAGCAGCTTTGTCCAGCACCCAGATACGCAGTATTTT. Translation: CASSFVQHPDTQYF.